This TCR beta chain was sequenced for a study of blood T cells in healthy people across ages. A second PCR, run for 7 to 11 cycles, used a sample-barcoded 5' primer plus a J-beta primer mix. A template-switch adaptor with 12 random nucleotides tagged each cDNA molecule. MiXCR was run by TCRdb on the 5' RACE reads, yielding one entry per CDR3 protein. The profile covers 1.8 million or so distinct CDR3 sequences, with around 40% appearing a single time and under 30% taken by the ten largest. CDR3 length: 14 residues. J lost 2 bases, V lost 5 bases, and 5 bases had no gene match. Germline CDR1 reads DFQATT; CDR2 reads SNEGSKA (reference sequence). Whole-study results and caveats: Among T cells, TCR beta diversity per million cells dropped roughly linearly as age rose. The percentage of naive T cells correlated strongly with TCR beta diversity.

A remark on this clonotype: What it binds is not known.

The amount of total RNA extracted per sample was at least 6 micrograms. This chain links TRBV20-1 with TRBJ2-7; 11 nucleotides line up with TRBD2. Sequenced material: blood. The sequence came from a human donor in good health. For the CDR3, the DNA is TGCAGTGCTTGGTTAGCGGGGGGGGCCTACGAGCAGTACTTC. It yields the protein CSAWLAGGAYEQYF.